The source of this TCR beta chain is a study of cytomegalovirus exposure and HLA in healthy donors. Study-wide results and limits: Later analysis showed most CMV-associated TCR beta chains appearing HLA-restricted. Analyses of presence/absence relied on an assumption of roughly uniform sequencing depth across donors.

This clone was recorded once. Its target is not known. Sequence at one end of the junction differs from germline and may be a read error. The CDR3 is 12 residues long. The germline V gene encodes CDR1 MNHEY and CDR2 SVGAGI. PCR primers comprised 60 Vbeta and 13 Jbeta primers. This table comes from immunoSEQ multiplex PCR, and its TCRdb copy is limited to in-frame clones, with some not included. The sample consists of 120,000 or so clones, about 74% of them appearing once. The clonotype originates from a woman between 50 and 59 years old in good health and CMV-seropositive. The sequencing sample was made of PBMCs. The rearrangement uses TRBV6-5 and TRBJ2-1; maybe TRBD2 (6 bases). DNA of the CDR3: TGTGCCAGCAGTTACCTGATGGGGGGTTTGATCTTC. This sequence encodes CASSYLMGGLIF.